Each of the 14 T cell receptor beta chains below was sequenced from the same sample in a study of STAT5B mutations in CD4+ large granular lymphocyte leukemia. The protocol was immunoSEQ multiplex PCR, while the TCRdb copy is restricted to in-frame clones and leaves out a portion. The sample lists tens of thousands of clones; 65% to 85% were seen once. The specimen sequenced was CD4+ T cells from blood buffy coats. These receptors were collected from a human donor in good health.

The gene calls are TRBV7-9 and TRBJ2-1, with TRBD2 matching 10 bases. Germline values: CDR1 SEHNR, CDR2 FQNEAQ (reference sequence). Unmatched junction bases numbered 5, after V lost 4 bases and J lost 5 bases. The length of the CDR3 is 15 residues. The CDR3 sequence is CASSYTSGTNNEQFF. Here the CDR3 DNA reads TGTGCCAGCAGCTATACTAGCGGGACTAACAATGAGCAGTTCTTC.

This rearrangement joins TRBV30 to TRBJ1-5; D is perhaps TRBD1 (5 bases). Germline CDR1 and CDR2: GTSNPN and SVGIG (reference sequence). The V gene lost 0 bases and the J gene lost 4 bases, with 10 bases spanning the gap. This CDR3 is 14 amino acids long. As DNA, the CDR3 is TGTGCCTGGAGTGTGGGAGGGGTGAATCAGCCCCAGCATTTT. It codes for CAWSVGGVNQPQHF.

The V gene is TRBV7-3, the J gene TRBJ2-1; D is unclear. The ends were cut back, 4 bases at V and 6 bases at J, with 7 bases in the middle. The germline V gene encodes CDR1 SGHTA and CDR2 FQGTGA. The CDR3 loop spans 12 amino acids. The CDR3 here is CASSSPSNEQFF. The CDR3 bases are TGTGCCAGCAGCTCCCCGAGCAATGAGCAGTTCTTC.

The chain uses TRBV30 and TRBJ1-3; the D is unclear. Between the trimmed V and J ends, which lost 5 bases and 2 bases, there was a span of 4 bases. The CDR3 contains 11 residues. The germline V gene encodes CDR1 GTSNPN and CDR2 SVGIG (reference sequence). The CDR3, as DNA: TGTGCCTGGGCCACTGGAAACACCATATATTTT. As protein: CAWATGNTIYF.

The V gene is TRBV2, the J gene TRBJ1-1; a weak D match, TRBD1 (5 bases). The CDR3 sequence is 17 residues long. Deletions cut 10 bases from V and 5 bases from J, with 29 bases between. CDR1 and CDR2 (germline): SNHLY, FYNNEI. As DNA, the CDR3 is TGTGCCACTCAAGATCCGGTCTCACAAAACAAGGGGACTGAAGCTTTCTTT. Translating it yields CATQDPVSQNKGTEAFF. Variable domain in full (rest from reference TRBV2 and TRBJ1-1): EPEVTQTPSHQVTQMGQEVILRCVPISNHLYFYWYRQILGQKVEFLVSFYNNEISEKSEIFDDQFSVERPDGSNFTLKIRSTKLEDSAMYFCATQDPVSQNKGTEAFFGQGTRLTVV.

V is TRBV7-9 and J is TRBJ2-7; D is possibly TRBD1 (6 bases). V was pared by 1 base and J by 5 bases, with 18 bases between. Germline V gene sequence: CDR1 SEHNR, CDR2 FQNEAQ (reference sequence). The CDR3 sequence is 16 residues long. The CDR3 region has the DNA TGTGCCAGCAGCTTAGGGCAAATACAGGGCGGCGACGAGCAGTACTTC. As protein: CASSLGQIQGGDEQYF.

This sequence joins TRBV6-1 and TRBJ1-1, with D tentatively TRBD1 (6 bases). CDR3 length: 15 amino acids. Trimming took 1 base from V and 3 from J, leaving 12 bases between them. In germline, CDR1 is MNHNS, CDR2 SASEGT. DNA for the CDR3: TGTGCCAGCAGTGAAGGGGCAGGGGCTGACACTGAAGCTTTCTTT. Residues: CASSEGAGADTEAFF.

V gene TRBV19 combines with J gene TRBJ2-7; no definite D call. The germline V gene encodes CDR1 LNHDA and CDR2 SQIVND (reference sequence). V lost 1 base, J lost 1 base, and 5 bases lay in between. The CDR3 spans 13 residues. The CDR3 region is CASSIAPSYEQYF. The CDR3 nucleotides are TGTGCCAGTAGTATAGCCCCGTCCTACGAGCAGTACTTC.

The J gene is TRBJ2-7, the V gene TRBV19; 7 nucleotides align to TRBD2. Germline CDR1 and CDR2: LNHDA and SQIVND (reference sequence). The CDR3 has 13 residues. The J segment lost 3 bases and the V segment lost 5 bases, leaving 4 bases of the junction unmatched. The chain's CDR3 is CASSAQRGYEQYF. The CDR3 DNA sequence: TGTGCCAGTAGTGCCCAGCGGGGCTACGAGCAGTACTTC.

The J gene is TRBJ1-2, the V gene TRBV5-4; TRBD1 aligns across 7 bases. Germline values: CDR1 SGHNT, CDR2 YYREEE (reference sequence). CDR3 size: 13 residues. V lost 1 base to trimming and J lost 7 bases; unmatched junction nucleotides: 4. Here the CDR3 reads CASSLKGAGGYTF. The CDR3 DNA follows: TGTGCCAGCAGCTTGAAGGGGGCGGGTGGCTACACCTTC.

The J gene is TRBJ2-1, the V gene TRBV4-2; 9 nucleotides line up with TRBD2. The J segment lost 0 bases and the V segment lost 0 bases, leaving 18 bases of the junction unmatched. The germline V gene encodes CDR1 LGHNA and CDR2 YNFKEQ. This CDR3 is built from 22 residues. The CDR3 DNA reads TGTGCCAGCAGCCAAGATAGCCCCAGCGGGAGGAACACTAGGAGCTCCTACAATGAGCAGTTCTTC. Protein product: CASSQDSPSGRNTRSSYNEQFF.

The table lists this clone with a few counts. The V gene is TRBV6-5, the J gene TRBJ1-1; D not resolved. Germline V gene data show CDR1 as MNHEY and CDR2 as SVGAGI. There are 11 residues in the CDR3. V was clipped by 6 bases and J by 1 base, with 3 bases between them. The CDR3 protein is CASSTNTEAFF. The DNA for the CDR3 is TGTGCCAGCAGCACGAACACTGAAGCTTTCTTT.

This clone was seen a single time. The chain joins TRBV27 to TRBJ1-1; no firm D call. This CDR3 spans 12 amino acids. Germline V CDR1 and CDR2: MNHEY, SMNVEV (reference sequence). Trimming stripped 4 bases from V and 7 bases from J, with 10 bases between. Here the CDR3 DNA reads TGTGCCAGCAGTTCCACAAGGAATGAAGCTTTCTTT. Amino acid sequence: CASSSTRNEAFF.

The gene calls are TRBV5-1 and TRBJ2-7; D possibly corresponds to TRBD1 (6 bases). Trimming pared 3 bases from V and 5 bases from J, leaving 9 bases between. In germline, CDR1 is SGHRS, CDR2 YFSETQ. The CDR3 contains 12 residues. CDR3 nucleotides: TGCGCCAGCAGCTCAACAGGGAACGAGCAGTACTTC. Residues: CASSSTGNEQYF.